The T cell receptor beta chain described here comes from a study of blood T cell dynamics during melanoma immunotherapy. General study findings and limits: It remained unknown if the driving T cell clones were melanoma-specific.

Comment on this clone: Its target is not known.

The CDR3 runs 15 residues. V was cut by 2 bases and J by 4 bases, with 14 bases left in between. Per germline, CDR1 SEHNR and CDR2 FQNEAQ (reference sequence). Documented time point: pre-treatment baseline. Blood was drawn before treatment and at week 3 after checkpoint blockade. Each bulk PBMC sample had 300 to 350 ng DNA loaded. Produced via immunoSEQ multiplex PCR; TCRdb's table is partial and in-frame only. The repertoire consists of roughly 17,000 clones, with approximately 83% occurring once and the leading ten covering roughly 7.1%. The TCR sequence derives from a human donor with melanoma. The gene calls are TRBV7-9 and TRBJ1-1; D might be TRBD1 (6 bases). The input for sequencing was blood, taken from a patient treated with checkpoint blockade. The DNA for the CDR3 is TGTGCCAGCAGCTTAACTCCAGGGGCGGGCACTGAAGCTTTCTTT. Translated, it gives CASSLTPGAGTEAFF. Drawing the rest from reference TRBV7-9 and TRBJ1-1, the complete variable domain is DTGVSQNPRHKITKRGQNVTFRCDPISEHNRLYWYRQTLGQGPEFLTYFQNEAQLEKSRLLSDRFSAERPKGSFSTLEIQRTEQGDSAMYLCASSLTPGAGTEAFFGQGTRLTVV.